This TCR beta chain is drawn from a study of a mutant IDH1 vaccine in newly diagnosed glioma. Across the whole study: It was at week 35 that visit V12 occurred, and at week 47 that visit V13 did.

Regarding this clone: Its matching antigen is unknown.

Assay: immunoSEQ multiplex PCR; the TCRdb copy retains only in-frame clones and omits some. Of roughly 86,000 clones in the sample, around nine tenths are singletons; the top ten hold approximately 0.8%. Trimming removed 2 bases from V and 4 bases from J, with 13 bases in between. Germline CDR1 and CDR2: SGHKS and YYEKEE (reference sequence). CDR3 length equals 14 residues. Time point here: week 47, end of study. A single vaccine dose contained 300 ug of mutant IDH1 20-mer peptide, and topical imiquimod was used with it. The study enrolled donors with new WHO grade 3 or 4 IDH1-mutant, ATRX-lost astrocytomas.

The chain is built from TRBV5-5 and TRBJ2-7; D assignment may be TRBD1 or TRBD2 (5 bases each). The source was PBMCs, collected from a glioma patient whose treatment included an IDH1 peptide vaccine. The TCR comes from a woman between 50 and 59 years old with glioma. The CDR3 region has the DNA TGTGCCAGCAGCTTAGAGGGGCGGTTATACGAGCAGTACTTC. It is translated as CASSLEGRLYEQYF.